This TCR beta chain appears in the sequencing data of a study of T-cell memory formation after mild COVID-19. TCRdb recomputed calls from the 5' RACE reads with MiXCR, one row per CDR3 protein. The sample lists approximately 350,000 distinct CDR3 sequences, approximately 14% occurring once. General observations from the study: Largely, contracting CD4+ clones fell within CM and EM, and contracting CD8+ clones within EMRA.

The CDR3 is 15 amino acids. Germline CDR1 reads SNHLY; CDR2 reads FYNNEI. The V end was cut by 10 bases, the J end by 0 bases, with 15 bases between. This clonotype was recorded at least ten times. Its antigen is still unknown. Sequencing used PBMCs or a T cell subset sorted from them (not recorded which). V gene TRBV2 combines with J gene TRBJ2-2, with a tentative D call TRBD1 (6 bases). The clonotype was recovered from a man aged 18 to 30 who had mild COVID-19 (a few samples of this study predate the infection). Cell type and time point are not known. CDR3 protein: CATLSGTTNTGELFF. CDR3 DNA: TGTGCCACACTATCCGGGACAACGAACACCGGGGAGCTGTTTTTT. The complete variable domain, with remaining parts taken from reference TRBV2 and TRBJ2-2, reads EPEVTQTPSHQVTQMGQEVILRCVPISNHLYFYWYRQILGQKVEFLVSFYNNEISEKSEIFDDQFSVERPDGSNFTLKIRSTKLEDSAMYFCATLSGTTNTGELFFGEGSRLTVL.